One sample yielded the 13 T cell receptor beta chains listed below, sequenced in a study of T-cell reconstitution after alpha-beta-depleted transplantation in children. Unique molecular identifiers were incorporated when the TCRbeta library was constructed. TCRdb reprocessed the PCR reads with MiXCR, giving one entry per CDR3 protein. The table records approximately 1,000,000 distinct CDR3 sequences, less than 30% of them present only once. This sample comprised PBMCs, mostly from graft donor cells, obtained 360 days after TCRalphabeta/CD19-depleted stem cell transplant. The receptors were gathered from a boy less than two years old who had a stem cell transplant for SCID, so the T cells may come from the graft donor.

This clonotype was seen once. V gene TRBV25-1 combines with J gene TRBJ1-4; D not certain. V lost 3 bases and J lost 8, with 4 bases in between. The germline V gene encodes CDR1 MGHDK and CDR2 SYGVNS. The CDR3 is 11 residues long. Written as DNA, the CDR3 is TGTGCCAGCAGTGAGAGAGAAAAACTGTTTTTT. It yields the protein CASSEREKLFF.

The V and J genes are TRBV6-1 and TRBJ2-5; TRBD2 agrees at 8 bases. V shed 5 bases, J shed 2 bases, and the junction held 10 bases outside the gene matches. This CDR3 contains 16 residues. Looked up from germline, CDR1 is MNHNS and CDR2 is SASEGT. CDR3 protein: CASSPGGERGQETQYF. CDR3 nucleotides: TGTGCCAGCAGTCCCGGGGGGGAGCGGGGGCAAGAGACCCAGTACTTC.

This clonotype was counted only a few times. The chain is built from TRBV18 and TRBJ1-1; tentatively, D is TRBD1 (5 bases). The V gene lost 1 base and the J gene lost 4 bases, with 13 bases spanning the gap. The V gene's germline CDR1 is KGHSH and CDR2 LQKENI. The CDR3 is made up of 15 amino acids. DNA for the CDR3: TGTGCCAGCTCACCACGGGAGGGGAAAGGCACTGAAGCTTTCTTT. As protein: CASSPREGKGTEAFF.

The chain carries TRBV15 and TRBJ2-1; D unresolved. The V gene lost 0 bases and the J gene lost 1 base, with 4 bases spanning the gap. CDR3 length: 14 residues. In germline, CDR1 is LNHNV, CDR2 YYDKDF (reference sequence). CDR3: CATSRDRSYNEQFF. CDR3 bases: TGTGCCACCAGCAGAGATCGGTCCTACAATGAGCAGTTCTTC.

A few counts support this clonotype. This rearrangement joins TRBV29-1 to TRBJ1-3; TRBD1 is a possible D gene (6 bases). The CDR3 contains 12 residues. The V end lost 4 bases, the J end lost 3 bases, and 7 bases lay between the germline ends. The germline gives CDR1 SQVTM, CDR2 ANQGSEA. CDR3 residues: CSVGDIGNTIYF. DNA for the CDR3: TGCAGCGTTGGGGACATTGGAAACACCATATATTTT.

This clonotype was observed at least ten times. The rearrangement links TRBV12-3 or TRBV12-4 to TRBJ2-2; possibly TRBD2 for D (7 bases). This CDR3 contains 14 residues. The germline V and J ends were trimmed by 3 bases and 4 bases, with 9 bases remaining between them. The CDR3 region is CASSFRGGTGELFF. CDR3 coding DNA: TGTGCCAGCAGTTTTAGGGGGGGCACCGGGGAGCTGTTTTTT.

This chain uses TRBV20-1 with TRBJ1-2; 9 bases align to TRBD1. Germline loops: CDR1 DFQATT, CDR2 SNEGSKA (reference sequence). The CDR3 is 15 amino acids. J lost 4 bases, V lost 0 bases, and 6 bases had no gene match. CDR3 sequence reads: CSARDRQGVSYGYTF. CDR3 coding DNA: TGCAGTGCTAGAGATAGACAGGGGGTGAGCTATGGCTACACCTTC.

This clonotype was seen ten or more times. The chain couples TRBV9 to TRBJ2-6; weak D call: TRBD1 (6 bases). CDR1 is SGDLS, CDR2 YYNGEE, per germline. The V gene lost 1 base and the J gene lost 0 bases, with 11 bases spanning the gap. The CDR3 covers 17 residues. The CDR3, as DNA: TGTGCCAGCAGCGTAACCGGACAGCGCTCTGGGGCCAACGTCCTGACTTTC. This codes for CASSVTGQRSGANVLTF. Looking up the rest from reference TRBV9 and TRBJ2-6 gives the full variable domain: DSGVTQTPKHLITATGQRVTLRCSPRSGDLSVYWYQQSLDQGLQFLIQYYNGEERAKGNILERFSAQQFPDLHSELNLSSLELGDSALYFCASSVTGQRSGANVLTFGAGSRLTVL.

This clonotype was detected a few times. The CDR3 nucleotides are TGTGCCAGCAGGATCGGGACTAGCGGGGCCCCTAGCACAGATACGCAGTATTTT. Translated: CASRIGTSGAPSTDTQYF. The chain has TRBV28 and TRBJ2-3, with 13 bases aligning to TRBD2. The trim removed 6 bases at V and 0 bases at J, leaving 9 bases unmatched. Germline CDR1 is MDHEN and CDR2 is SYDVKM. The CDR3 totals 18 residues.

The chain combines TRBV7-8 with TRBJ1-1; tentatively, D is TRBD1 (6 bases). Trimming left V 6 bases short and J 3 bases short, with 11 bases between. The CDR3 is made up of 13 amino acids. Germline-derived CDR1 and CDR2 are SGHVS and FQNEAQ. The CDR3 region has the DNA TGTGCCAGCAGGCTTACAGGGTACACTGAAGCTTTCTTT. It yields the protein CASRLTGYTEAFF. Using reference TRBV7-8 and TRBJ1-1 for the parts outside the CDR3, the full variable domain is GAGVSQSPRYKVAKRGQDVALRCDPISGHVSLFWYQQALGQGPEFLTYFQNEAQLDKSGLPSDRFFAERPEGSVSTLKIQRTQQEDSAVYLCASRLTGYTEAFFGQGTRLTVV.

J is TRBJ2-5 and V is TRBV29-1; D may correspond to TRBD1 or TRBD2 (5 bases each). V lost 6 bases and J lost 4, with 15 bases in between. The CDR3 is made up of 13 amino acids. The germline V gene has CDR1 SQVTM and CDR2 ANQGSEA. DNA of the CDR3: TGCAGCGTCGAGGGACCTGTGGGAGAGACCCAGTACTTC. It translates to CSVEGPVGETQYF.

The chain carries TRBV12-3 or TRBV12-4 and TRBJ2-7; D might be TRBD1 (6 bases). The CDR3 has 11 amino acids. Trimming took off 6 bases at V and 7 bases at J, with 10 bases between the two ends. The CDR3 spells CASSHQGEQYF. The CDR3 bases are TGTGCCAGCAGCCATCAGGGGGAGCAGTACTTC.

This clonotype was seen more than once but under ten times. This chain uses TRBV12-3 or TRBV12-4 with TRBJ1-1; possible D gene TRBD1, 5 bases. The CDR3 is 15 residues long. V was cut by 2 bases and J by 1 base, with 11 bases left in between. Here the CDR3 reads CASSLRGSPNTEAFF. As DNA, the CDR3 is TGTGCCAGCAGTTTAAGGGGAAGTCCGAACACTGAAGCTTTCTTT.